The rows below give T cell receptor beta chains drawn from one sample of a study of early T cells in non-severe SARS-CoV-2 infection. TCRdb re-analysed the 5' RACE reads in MiXCR, keeping a single row per CDR3 protein. The profile shows 90,000 to 100,000 distinct CDR3 sequences, over 10% of them singletons. Source material: whole blood. These receptors all come from an adult who was a healthcare worker with PCR-confirmed SARS-CoV-2 infection or an uninfected control (not recorded which). CDR3s include the opening cysteine and the closing phenylalanine or tryptophan. Each record gives: V gene, J gene, clone size, D gene, CDR3 DNA, CDR3 protein. The D gene is left open where the match is weak. Only some rows state a clone size, as once, few, many or a class for expanded clones.

>TRBV5-6|TRBJ2-3|many|NA
TGTGCCAGCAGCTTGATGGGCCGAAACCCCACAGATACGCAGTATTTT
CASSLMGRNPTDTQYF
>TRBV29-1|TRBJ2-5|many|NA
TGCAGCGTTGCAGCGAAAGAGACCCAGTACTTC
CSVAAKETQYF
>TRBV2|TRBJ1-1|few|NA
TGTGCCAGCAACGAGGGAGTTGGGGCTTTCTTT
CASNEGVGAFF
>TRBV27|TRBJ2-4|many|TRBD1
TGTGCCAGCAGTCCGTTCCACAGGGGGAGCAAAAACATTCAGTACTTC
CASSPFHRGSKNIQYF
>TRBV9|TRBJ2-5|NA|NA
TGTGCCAGCAGCGTAGATCGGGGGACCCAAGAGACCCAGTACTTC
CASSVDRGTQETQYF
>TRBV5-1|TRBJ1-5|many|NA
TGCGCCAGCAGCTTACTACCGGGACATCAGCCCCAGCATTTT
CASSLLPGHQPQHF
>TRBV28|TRBJ2-5|NA|TRBD2
TGTGCCAGCACCCGGGGGGGGACCCAGTACTTC
CASTRGGTQYF
>TRBV20-1|TRBJ2-5|few|TRBD2
TGCAGTGCTAGTGGACTAGAAGAGACCCAGTACTTC
CSASGLEETQYF
>TRBV4-1|TRBJ2-2|few|NA
TGCGCCAGCAGCCAAGTTGTTGCGATTCCCGGGGAGCTGTTTTTT
CASSQVVAIPGELFF
>TRBV7-3|TRBJ1-1|many|NA
TGTGCCAGCAGCTTAGACCGGTACGGCACTGAAGCTTTCTTT
CASSLDRYGTEAFF
>TRBV2|TRBJ1-2|NA|TRBD1
TGTGCCAGCAGGCCAGGACAGGCGGCTTATGGCTACACCTTC
CASRPGQAAYGYTF
>TRBV7-9|TRBJ2-1|NA|TRBD1
TGTGCCAGCAGCGCAATGACAGGGGTGGCTGAGCAGTTCTTC
CASSAMTGVAEQFF
>TRBV5-1|TRBJ1-1|many|NA
TGCGCCAGCAGCCAGGGATCCACTGAAGCTTTCTTT
CASSQGSTEAFF
>TRBV11-2|TRBJ1-5|many|NA
TGTGCCAGCAGCCCCCGACAACGCAATCAGCCCCAGCATTTT
CASSPRQRNQPQHF
>TRBV29-1|TRBJ1-4|few|NA
TGCAGCGTTATTGGGGCCGATGAAAAACTGTTTTTT
CSVIGADEKLFF
>TRBV24-1|TRBJ2-5|many|TRBD1
TGTGCCACCAGTGATGGGGGACAGGACTTCCAAGAGACCCAGTACTTC
CATSDGGQDFQETQYF
>TRBV27|TRBJ2-5|NA|TRBD2
TGTGCCAGCAGTTCCCTCGGGGGGGCCGGAGAGACCCAGTACTTC
CASSSLGGAGETQYF
>TRBV20-1|TRBJ1-2|few|NA
TGCAGTGCTAGTCGCCAGGGCTACACCTTC
CSASRQGYTF
>TRBV5-1|TRBJ1-2|few|NA
TGCGCCAGCAGCCCTGGTGTTGGACTCAGGGATTGGTATGGCTACACCTTC
CASSPGVGLRDWYGYTF
>TRBV6-2/TRBV6-3|TRBJ1-1|NA|NA
TGTGCCAGCAGTTACCGGGTTTACGCTGAAGCTTTCTTT
CASSYRVYAEAFF
>TRBV7-9|TRBJ1-1|few|TRBD1
TGTGCCAGCAGCTTCCAGACAGGGATGAACACTGAAGCTTTCTTT
CASSFQTGMNTEAFF
>TRBV27|TRBJ1-4|many|NA
TGTGCCAGCAGTTTATCCGTCAGGGGAGGTGAAAAACTGTTTTTT
CASSLSVRGGEKLFF
>TRBV11-3|TRBJ2-3|NA|TRBD2
TGTGCCAGCAGCTTAGGCCAGCGGGGGTCCACAGATACGCAGTATTTT
CASSLGQRGSTDTQYF
>TRBV11-1|TRBJ2-3|NA|TRBD1
TGTGCCAGCAGCCCCCGGGACAGGGGGACGACAGATACGCAGTATTTT
CASSPRDRGTTDTQYF
>TRBV20-1|TRBJ1-1|many|NA
TGCAGTGCTAGAGCCTCGCTCCAGGGGCCTGCTTTCTTT
CSARASLQGPAFF
>TRBV6-1|TRBJ2-6|NA|NA
TGTGCCAGCACGGCCGGGGGCAGCATTTTCTCTGGGGCCAACGTCCTGACTTTC
CASTAGGSIFSGANVLTF
>TRBV11-3|TRBJ2-3|many|TRBD2
TGTGCCAGCAGCTCCAGGACTAGCGGGGTAGATACGCAGTATTTT
CASSSRTSGVDTQYF
>TRBV7-6|TRBJ1-1|few|TRBD1
TGTGCCAGCAGCCCATCCTCCCAGGGGGCTAGTGAAGCTTTCTTT
CASSPSSQGASEAFF
>TRBV7-8|TRBJ2-3|NA|TRBD2
TGTGCCAGCAGCTTAGCCGGGCGGGGGGGCACAGATACGCAGTATTTT
CASSLAGRGGTDTQYF
>TRBV3-1|TRBJ1-6|few|TRBD1
TGTGCCAGCACCGGACAGGGGGCGAGTAATTCACCCCTCCACTTT
CASTGQGASNSPLHF
>TRBV7-2|TRBJ1-5|many|TRBD1
TGTGCCAGCAGCTCCCGCGGGACAGCTTATAGCAATCAGCCCCAGCATTTT
CASSSRGTAYSNQPQHF
>TRBV29-1|TRBJ1-2|many|NA
TGCAGCGTTTCAGGGAATCACTATGGCTACACCTTC
CSVSGNHYGYTF
>TRBV7-6|TRBJ2-1|NA|TRBD2
TGTGCCAGCAGCTTAGTCAGCGGGGATGAGCAGTTCTTC
CASSLVSGDEQFF
>TRBV7-2|TRBJ2-5|many|NA
TGTGCCAGCAGGCCCGCTGGACAGCAAGAGACCCAGTACTTC
CASRPAGQQETQYF
>TRBV5-1|TRBJ2-5|many|TRBD1
TGCGCCAGCAGTCGCGGGACAGGGAAAGAGACCCAGTACTTC
CASSRGTGKETQYF
>TRBV18|TRBJ1-5|many|NA
TGTGCCAGCTCAACTACAGATAATCAGCCCCAGCATTTT
CASSTTDNQPQHF
>TRBV29-1|TRBJ1-1|NA|NA
TGCAGCGTTGTAGGACCTACGTCCCTGACGACTGAAGCTTTCTTT
CSVVGPTSLTTEAFF
>TRBV11-2|TRBJ2-5|NA|NA
TGTGCCAGCAGCCCCTGGCCAAGCGAGAAAGAGACCCAGTACTTC
CASSPWPSEKETQYF
>TRBV28|TRBJ1-2|NA|NA
TGTGCCAGCAGTTGGGACGTCTATGGCTACACCTTC
CASSWDVYGYTF
>TRBV5-6|TRBJ1-4|NA|NA
TGTGCCAGCAGCTTGTCCGGCCCGAATGAAAAACTGTTTTTT
CASSLSGPNEKLFF
>TRBV20-1|TRBJ2-2|few|NA
TGCAGTGCTAGAGACAACAGGGCGACATACACCGGGGAGCTGTTTTTT
CSARDNRATYTGELFF
>TRBV2|TRBJ2-5|many|NA
TGTGCCAGCATATTCCAAGAGACCCAGTACTTC
CASIFQETQYF
>TRBV6-5|TRBJ2-7|NA|NA
TGTGCCACCGGGGCCCTCTACGAGCAGTACTTC
CATGALYEQYF
>TRBV29-1|TRBJ1-1|many|NA
TGCAGCGGGGCAAGGAACACTGAAGCTTTCTTT
CSGARNTEAFF